A selection of T cell receptor beta chains follows, all from one sample in a study of shared clonotypes between healthy human individuals. Produced via immunoSEQ multiplex PCR; TCRdb's table is partial and in-frame only. Of fewer than 350,000 clones in the sample, roughly 87% were seen once. Sequencing was done on a sample of memory CD8+ T cells sorted from blood. Receptors originate from a man in his late teens or twenties in good health. Both conserved end residues are part of each CDR3.

v_call cdr3_aa
TRBV11-2 CASTLRQGAGEKLFF
TRBV21-1 CASSESLRRGSQETQYF
TRBV19 CASSILGGAEAFF
TRBV5-6 CASSSLREGPETQYF
TRBV13 CASSQGGEATQYF
TRBV7-2 CASSQGRGISYNEQFF
TRBV9 CASSPQNPRDTLLSTNEKLFF
TRBV18 CASSPRIGGDTEAFF
TRBV5-1 CASSLEGTGGFEQYF
TRBV30 CAWSAVEDTQYF
TRBV7-9 CASSPGVGPDTQYF
TRBV6-1 CASSAPWERGYEQYF
TRBV6-6 CASSYARGHEQYF
TRBV6-1 CASSLAAAYEQYF
TRBV27 CASSLGEGDEQYF
TRBV11-3 CASSLDRPSGSSEGGYEQYF
TRBV5-1 CASSLEGQTTGELFF
TRBV6-5 CASSYSTSVSYNEQFF
TRBV28 CASSPRTGERLKEETQYF
TRBV7-9 CASSARDRIQGEQYF
TRBV4-1 CASSQPPGLPLGEQFF
TRBV18 CASSPEVGSYEQYF
TRBV4-3 CASSQDRLFDNEQFF
TRBV5-6 CASSLVVNEQFF
TRBV14 CASSQDWGLYEQYF
TRBV4-3 CASSQAEGVRYGYTF
TRBV4-1 CASSPGLTTDTQYF
TRBV6-4 CASSDGGGTDTQYF
TRBV10-3 CAISEGGQGKTGEQYF
TRBV7-2 CASSFEYGYTF
TRBV7-9 CASSARDSPLYGYTF
TRBV7-9 CASSSLKGQGKLFF
TRBV5-5 CASSLGGYEQYF
TRBV10-2 CAIRWTPGTEAFF
TRBV5-1 CASSVRQGSSYEQYF
TRBV7-2 CASSLGPRLAGAYNEQFF
TRBV13 CASSSFSANTEAFF
TRBV4-1 CASSQVGQGATEAFF
TRBV5-6 CASSPSGTGSYEQYF
TRBV5-6 CASSLAKSGAFSYEQYF
TRBV4-1 CASSQVVPGYEQYF
TRBV10-3 CAISGLAGRTDTQYF
TRBV7-9 CGTANTGELFF
TRBV7-9 CASSLAVSSYNEQFF
TRBV9 CASSVGGDTGELFF
TRBV7-8 CASSRSQAAKNTEAFF
TRBV13 CASSLEGDNYGYTF
TRBV12-1 CASSFPPVRYNCQGSLGGYTF
TRBV6-5 CAAREGDIQYF
TRBV19 CASSPRTAYEQYF
TRBV19 CASSIAAYGYTF
TRBV10-1 CAIGLAGTYEQYF
TRBV30 CAWSASPRQGWSPLHF
TRBV2 CASRGHQAYEQYF
TRBV28 CASSFPSLGGVNTGELFF
TRBV19 CASSIKVAYNEQFF
TRBV7-2 CASSLTGTAPTYGYTF
TRBV5-6 CASSWDRGRNGYTF
TRBV2 CASSPIEGVNQPQHF
TRBV9 CASSASGASGNTIYF